Detailed here is one T cell receptor beta chain. In germline, CDR1 is LGHNA, CDR2 YNFKEQ. Trimming removed 2 bases at V and 0 bases at J, with 8 bases between. The CDR3 spans 15 residues. The sample belongs to a study of radiotherapy plus CTLA-4 blockade in lung cancer. TCRdb's table, derived via immunoSEQ multiplex PCR, lists solely in-frame clones and lacks some. The sample lists about 43,000 clones, roughly two thirds occurring once. It was focal radiation plus CTLA-4 blockade with ipilimumab that patients with chemo-refractory metastatic non-small-cell lung cancer received. This rearrangement joins TRBV4-2 to TRBJ1-3; no clear D. This sequence was found in a human donor with non-small cell lung cancer who had a partial response to radiotherapy plus ipilimumab. The input for sequencing was peripheral blood, taken from a patient treated with radiotherapy plus ipilimumab. The CDR3 spells CASSQTTSSGNTIYF. The CDR3, as DNA: TGTGCCAGCAGCCAAACTACGAGCTCTGGAAACACCATATATTTT.